The 10 T cell receptor beta chains below were found in one sample sequenced in a study of brain T cells in children with intractable seizures. Time point defined: blood from clinic visit 5 months post-surgery; TSC patient then seizure free. Profiled with immunoSEQ multiplex PCR; TCRdb holds only in-frame clones, not every one. The profile shows about 340,000 clones, roughly 92% of them singletons. The sequences come from peripheral blood, collected roughly 5 months after surgery. The receptors were sampled from a boy in the first two years of life with tuberous sclerosis and intractable seizures.

The CDR3 DNA sequence: TGTGCCAGCAGTTCCCATCAGCCCCAGCATTTT. Translation: CASSSHQPQHF. The chain couples TRBV7-9 to TRBJ1-5, with D uncertain. With 6 bases removed from V and 5 bases from J, the gap between germline ends came to 5 bases. The CDR3 extends over 11 amino acids. CDR1 SEHNR and CDR2 FQNEAQ come from the germline V gene (reference sequence).

CDR3 protein: CASSQDLPVAGALTDTQYF. CDR3 nucleotide sequence: TGTGCCAGCAGCCAAGATCTCCCGGTAGCGGGGGCTCTGACAGATACGCAGTATTTT. The rearrangement links TRBV3-1 (or the pseudogene TRBV3-2) to TRBJ2-3; 9 positions agree with TRBD2. The ends lost 0 bases at V and 3 bases at J; junction bases unmatched: 13. CDR1 LGHDT and CDR2 YNNKEL come from the germline V gene (reference sequence). The CDR3 sequence is 19 residues long.

Regarding this clone: Different DNA sequences within this sample yield the same CDR3. The chain has TRBV7-3 and TRBJ1-1; the match to TRBD1 covers 7 bases. CDR3 size: 13 residues. The V and J ends lost 6 bases and 4 bases, in that order; junction bases with no gene match: 5. Per the germline V gene, CDR1 is SGHTA and CDR2 is FQGTGA. In DNA, the CDR3 is TGTGCCAGCAGTTGGACAGGCGGCACTGAAGCTTTCTTT. Its protein product is CASSWTGGTEAFF.

The V call is TRBV25-1, the J call TRBJ2-1; 13 bases line up with TRBD2. V lost 1 base to trimming and J lost 1 base; unmatched junction nucleotides: 4. CDR1 is MGHDK and CDR2 is SYGVNS in the germline V gene. There are 18 residues in the CDR3. The CDR3 DNA sequence: TGTGCCAGCAGTGAATGGGGACTAGCGGGGTGGTCCTACAATGAGCAGTTCTTC. The encoded protein is CASSEWGLAGWSYNEQFF.

V is TRBV6-6 and J is TRBJ2-7; D is unresolved. Trimming pared 5 bases from V and 3 bases from J, leaving 23 bases between. Per germline, CDR1 MNHNY and CDR2 SVGAGI (reference sequence). CDR3 length: 17 residues. This chain's CDR3 is CASSLPANRATFYEQYF. The CDR3 coding sequence is TGTGCCAGCAGTCTCCCAGCTAATAGGGCAACCTTCTACGAGCAGTACTTC.

This clone has just one count. The V gene is TRBV5-1, the J gene TRBJ2-1, with 11 bases lining up with TRBD2. The germline V gene encodes CDR1 SGHRS and CDR2 YFSETQ. The junction had 15 bases not matched to a gene; V was cut back by 7 bases and J by 6 bases. The CDR3 consists of 17 residues. CDR3 residues: CASRGLADPSKGNEQFF. The CDR3 DNA is TGCGCCAGCCGGGGACTAGCGGACCCGAGCAAGGGCAATGAGCAGTTCTTC.

The chain is built from TRBV19 and TRBJ1-1; D gene unclear. This CDR3 is 14 amino acids long. The ends were cut back, 7 bases at V and 0 bases at J, with 12 bases in the middle. Germline V gene sequence: CDR1 LNHDA, CDR2 SQIVND (reference sequence). The CDR3: CASTTWSLNTEAFF. The CDR3 DNA is TGTGCCAGTACTACGTGGAGTCTGAACACTGAAGCTTTCTTT.

The rearrangement joins TRBV11-2 to TRBJ2-4; tentatively, D is TRBD1 or TRBD2 (5 bases each). Trimming left V 4 bases short and J 3 bases short, with 13 bases between. Per germline, CDR1 SGHAT and CDR2 FQNNGV. The CDR3 is made up of 15 amino acids. The chain's CDR3 is CASSSMGEGKNIQYF. CDR3 sequence (DNA): TGTGCCAGCAGCTCCATGGGGGAAGGCAAAAACATTCAGTACTTC.

The gene calls are TRBV19 and TRBJ2-1, with 7 bases fitting TRBD2. Germline assignment: CDR1 LNHDA and CDR2 SQIVND (reference sequence). The length of the CDR3 is 14 residues. The V gene end was trimmed by 2 bases and the J gene end by 15 bases; junction bases not matched to a gene: 13. CDR3 sequence reads: CASSISASGVYLFF. CDR3 coding DNA: TGTGCCAGTAGTATAAGCGCCAGCGGGGTCTATCTGTTCTTC.

This chain joins TRBV23-1 and TRBJ1-5; a possible D gene is TRBD1 (5 bases). TRBV23-1 is classed as an ORF, of uncertain function. This CDR3 contains 15 residues. The V end lost 3 bases, the J end lost 4 bases, and 13 bases lay between the germline ends. CDR3 loop: CASSHPGRGNQPQHF. The CDR3 DNA reads TGCGCCAGCAGTCACCCCGGACGGGGGAATCAGCCCCAGCATTTT.